Listed below are T cell receptor beta chains from one sample, sequenced in a study of shared clonotypes between healthy human individuals. Assay used: immunoSEQ multiplex PCR; TCRdb lists only in-frame clones, some missing. The sample yields about 2.3 million clones, 93% seen once. Specimen: naive CD4+ T cells from PBMCs. These receptors came from a man aged 18 to 35 in good health. Some clones in this sample may be carry-over from other donors' samples. Each CDR3 is given with its conserved first and last residue. Fields, in order: D gene, J gene, V gene, clone size, CDR3 DNA, CDR3 protein. A D gene is named only where the DNA matches it firmly. Some rows have no size entry. The others give once, few or many, or a class for an expanded clone.

TRBD2 | TRBJ2-1 | TRBV15 | NA | TGTGCCACCAGCAGAGAGGCTAGCGGGAACTACAATGAGCAGTTCTTC | CATSREASGNYNEQFF
NA | TRBJ1-1 | TRBV27 | NA | TGTGCCAGCAGCTTACTCATGAACACTGAAGCTTTCTTT | CASSLLMNTEAFF
NA | TRBJ1-4 | TRBV28 | NA | TGTGCCAGCAGTTCCCGGGACGCCTCTAATGAAAAACTGTTTTTT | CASSSRDASNEKLFF
NA | TRBJ1-1 | TRBV6-5 | NA | TGTGCCAGCAGTTACTCGAGGGGGGGGCTAAGAGCTTTCTTT | CASSYSRGGLRAFF
TRBD1 | TRBJ1-3 | TRBV5-1 | NA | TGCGCCAGCAGCTTGGAGGGACAGAATCTGGGAAACACCATATATTTT | CASSLEGQNLGNTIYF
TRBD2 | TRBJ2-7 | TRBV10-2 | once | TGCGCCAGCAGGCTACTAGCGGGAGAAACCTACGAGCAGTACTTC | CASRLLAGETYEQYF
TRBD2 | TRBJ2-3 | TRBV6-1 | NA | TGTGCCAGCAGTGAGGCTAGCGGAAGTTATACGCACTATTTT | CASSEASGSYTHYF
NA | TRBJ2-5 | TRBV27 | NA | TGTGCCAGCAGTTTATACAGGGATGGGGAGACCCAGTACTTC | CASSLYRDGETQYF
NA | TRBJ1-5 | TRBV28 | NA | TGTGCCAGCAGCCTAGACCGCGATCAGCCCCAGCATTTT | CASSLDRDQPQHF
NA | TRBJ1-1 | TRBV5-1 | NA | TGCGCCAGCAGCTTGCAGGGACCACAGAACACTGAAGCTTTCTTT | CASSLQGPQNTEAFF
TRBD1 | TRBJ2-1 | TRBV25-1 | NA | TGTGCCAGCAGTGCCCCGGGACAGGGAATGGTAATTAGTGAGCAGTTCTTC | CASSAPGQGMVISEQFF
NA | TRBJ2-7 | TRBV6-5 | NA | TGTGCCAGCAAGGGAGCCTACGAGCAGTACTTC | CASKGAYEQYF
TRBD1 | TRBJ2-1 | TRBV4-1 | NA | TGCGCCAGCAGCCATAGTGGGACAGGGCTATGGAGTGAGCAGTTCTTC | CASSHSGTGLWSEQFF
NA | TRBJ2-1 | TRBV28 | NA | TGTGCCAGCAGACCAATCCGACGTGATGAGCAGTTCTTC | CASRPIRRDEQFF
TRBD2 | TRBJ2-2 | TRBV5-1 | once | TGCGCCAGCAGCTTCCGCGGGAGGACCAACACCGGGGAGCTGTTTTTT | CASSFRGRTNTGELFF
TRBD2 | TRBJ2-2 | TRBV9 | NA | TGTGCCAGCAGCCTGGGACTAGCTAACACCGGGGAGCTGTTTTTT | CASSLGLANTGELFF
NA | TRBJ2-7 | TRBV7-8 | NA | TGTGCCAGCAGCTTGGACTCTAGCTCCTACGAGCAGTACTTC | CASSLDSSSYEQYF
NA | TRBJ2-7 | TRBV21-1 | NA | TGTGCCGGCTCCCGGGACCCCAAGGGGTACGAGCAGTACTTC | CAGSRDPKGYEQYF
TRBD1 | TRBJ1-1 | TRBV7-9 | once | TGTGCCAGCAGCTCTTTACGTGGGACAGGAGGAGCTTTCTTT | CASSSLRGTGGAFF
TRBD1 | TRBJ2-7 | TRBV2 | NA | TGTGCCAGCAGTGAGCGGGGACAGGGGGTGTACGAGCAGTACTTC | CASSERGQGVYEQYF
NA | TRBJ2-6 | TRBV18 | NA | TGTGCCAGCTCACCACCGGGGTATAGCTCTGGGGCCAACGTCCTGACTTTC | CASSPPGYSSGANVLTF
NA | TRBJ2-7 | TRBV27 | NA | TGTGCCAGCAGGCCAGGGCTTAATCCCTACGAGCAGTACTTC | CASRPGLNPYEQYF
TRBD1 | TRBJ1-1 | TRBV30 | NA | TGTGCCTGGAACAGGGACAGGGGGATCACTGAAGCTTTCTTT | CAWNRDRGITEAFF
NA | TRBJ1-1 | TRBV18 | NA | TGTGCCAGCTCACCCCTAGGGGCAGGGGTGAACACTGAAGCTTTCTTT | CASSPLGAGVNTEAFF
TRBD2 | TRBJ2-7 | TRBV5-3 | NA | TGTGCCAGAAGCTCGCCCGTTAACGACTCATCAGCGGGAGAAGGCGAGCAGTACTTC | CARSSPVNDSSAGEGEQYF
NA | TRBJ2-7 | TRBV5-1 | NA | TGCGCCAGCAGCCCATCTAGCGACGAGCAGTACTTC | CASSPSSDEQYF